A selection of T cell receptor beta chains follows, all from one sample in a study of CD8 T cells in Susac syndrome. TCRdb reprocessed the immunoSEQ multiplex PCR reads via MiXCR and lists one record per CDR3 protein. The sample consists of some 120,000 distinct CDR3 sequences, about 94% of them appearing once. Sequencing was carried out using CD4+ T cells from PBMCs. The receptors were sampled from a human donor with multiple sclerosis. Each CDR3 is given with its conserved first and last residue. The D gene is left open where the match is weak.

d_call,cdr3_length,v_call,j_call,cdr3_nt,cdr3_aa
TRBD2,16,TRBV4-2,TRBJ2-7,TGTGCCAGCAGCCAAGATGGCGGGGGGACTTCCTACGAGCAGTACTTC,CASSQDGGGTSYEQYF
TRBD2,17,TRBV20-1,TRBJ2-1,TGCAGTGCTAGAGTCCGTGGACTAGCGGGGAGGGTTAATGAGCAGTTCTTC,CSARVRGLAGRVNEQFF
.,14,TRBV7-9,TRBJ1-1,TGTGCCAGCAGCTTAGCGAGGGGATCCACTGAAGCTTTCTTT,CASSLARGSTEAFF
.,15,TRBV3-1,TRBJ2-5,TGTGCCAGCAGCCAAGGGCCACAGGGCACAGAGACCCAGTACTTC,CASSQGPQGTETQYF
.,15,TRBV7-9,TRBJ1-1,TGTGCCAGCAGTAAACGGGGGGGAACGAACACTGAAGCTTTCTTT,CASSKRGGTNTEAFF
TRBD1,16,TRBV27,TRBJ2-1,TGTGCCAGCAGTTTACAGGGGGTGAGCTCCTACAATGAGCAGTTCTTC,CASSLQGVSSYNEQFF
TRBD2,11,TRBV20-1,TRBJ2-7,TGCAGTGCCAGTAGCGGGACCCTGCAGTACTTC,CSASSGTLQYF
TRBD1,12,TRBV30,TRBJ1-3,TGTGCCTGGGACAGGGCTGGAAACACCATATATTTT,CAWDRAGNTIYF
.,14,TRBV15,TRBJ2-7,TGTGCCACCAGCGGAGGGGCTTACTCCTACGAGCAGTACTTC,CATSGGAYSYEQYF
.,12,TRBV6-6,TRBJ2-3,TGTGCCAGCGGGGTTGCCGCAGATACGCAGTATTTT,CASGVAADTQYF
TRBD1,15,TRBV7-9,TRBJ2-5,TGTGCCAGCAGCTTAGATTGGACAGGGGGCGAGACCCAGTACTTC,CASSLDWTGGETQYF
TRBD2,14,TRBV6-2/TRBV6-3,TRBJ2-1,TGTGCCAGCAGGCGCAGCGGGGGGATCAATGAGCAGTTCTTC,CASRRSGGINEQFF
.,14,TRBV12-3/TRBV12-4,TRBJ2-7,TGTGCCAGCAGTTCCCCTGCCAGGCTCCAGGTTCGGTACTTC,CASSSPARLQVRYF
.,14,TRBV5-4,TRBJ2-2,TGTGCCAGCAGCTTGGCAGGAAACACCGGGGAGCTGTTTTTT,CASSLAGNTGELFF
TRBD1,16,TRBV4-2,TRBJ2-7,TGTGCCAGCAGCCAAGATCCCGGTGACAGGGGCTACGAGCAGTACTTC,CASSQDPGDRGYEQYF
TRBD1,13,TRBV20-1,TRBJ1-1,TGCAGTGCCAGGGGACAGGGGGCGTCTGAAGCTTTCTTT,CSARGQGASEAFF
TRBD1,14,TRBV7-2,TRBJ1-6,TGTGCCAGCAGCCTGGACAGGGGAAGCTCACCCCTCCACTTT,CASSLDRGSSPLHF
.,13,TRBV3-1,TRBJ2-7,TGTGCCAGCAGTGTCGATTACTCCTACGAGCAGTACTTC,CASSVDYSYEQYF
TRBD1,16,TRBV19,TRBJ1-2,TGTGCCAGTAGTACCAGGAAGGACAGGGGTACCTATGGCTACACCTTC,CASSTRKDRGTYGYTF
TRBD2,14,TRBV3-1,TRBJ2-1,TGTGCCAGCAGGGGGACTAGCGGGGGTAATGAGCAGTTCTTC,CASRGTSGGNEQFF
.,13,TRBV6-2/TRBV6-3,TRBJ2-1,TGTGCCAGCAAACTACAGGGATTCAATGAGCAGTTCTTC,CASKLQGFNEQFF
.,12,TRBV20-1,TRBJ1-2,TGCAGTGCTAGAGGGGGCTATCATGGCTACACCTTC,CSARGGYHGYTF
.,16,TRBV7-3,TRBJ2-3,TGTGCCAGCAGCTTAAACGGCGGAGCTAGCACAGATACGCAGTATTTT,CASSLNGGASTDTQYF
TRBD1,16,TRBV7-8,TRBJ2-3,TGTGCCAGCAGCTTAACCGCAGGGGGTATCGCAGATACGCAGTATTTT,CASSLTAGGIADTQYF
TRBD2,15,TRBV7-8,TRBJ2-3,TGTGCCAGCCGCCGGGGAGCGGGAGTCACAGATACGCAGTATTTT,CASRRGAGVTDTQYF
.,13,TRBV2,TRBJ2-2,TGTGCCAGCAGTGTAAACCTTGCCGGGGAGCTGTTTTTT,CASSVNLAGELFF
TRBD2,16,TRBV5-1,TRBJ2-2,TGCGCCAGCAGCTCCTTAGCGGGAGGAGACACCGGGGAGCTGTTTTTT,CASSSLAGGDTGELFF
.,15,TRBV5-1,TRBJ2-7,TGCGCCAGCAGCTTTTCGGGGGACTTCTCCTACGAGCAGTACTTC,CASSFSGDFSYEQYF